Presented here are 8 T cell receptor beta chains from one specimen sequenced in a study of cytomegalovirus exposure and HLA in healthy donors. Both 60 Vbeta primers and 13 Jbeta primers went into the PCR. The table came from immunoSEQ multiplex PCR; TCRdb's copy has only in-frame clones and leaves some out. The sample yields some 180,000 clones, 10% to 15% seen once. The sample consisted of PBMCs. Source of these receptors: a man aged 50-60 years in good health and CMV-seropositive.

The CDR3: CASSSEDTQYF. DNA of the CDR3: TGCGCCAGCAGCTCGGAGGATACGCAGTATTTT. The chain combines TRBV5-1 with TRBJ2-3; the D is unclear. Germline CDR1 is SGHRS and CDR2 is YFSETQ. Between the trimmed V and J ends, which lost 3 bases and 6 bases, there was a span of 5 bases. The CDR3 has 11 residues. The complete variable domain, with remaining parts taken from reference TRBV5-1 and TRBJ2-3, reads KAGVTQTPRYLIKTRGQQVTLSCSPISGHRSVSWYQQTPGQGLQFLFEYFSETQRNKGNFPGRFSGRQFSNSRSEMNVSTLELGDSALYLCASSSEDTQYFGPGTRLTVL.

CDR3 residues: CASSLPVHKLFF. The CDR3 nucleotides are TGTGCCAGCAGTTTGCCAGTACATAAACTGTTTTTT. The chain employs TRBV28 and TRBJ1-4; D is uncertain. CDR3 size: 12 residues. CDR1 is MDHEN and CDR2 is SYDVKM in the germline V gene. V was clipped by 3 bases and J by 11 bases, with 10 bases between them. Using reference TRBV28 and TRBJ1-4 for the parts outside the CDR3, the full variable domain is DVKVTQSSRYLVKRTGEKVFLECVQDMDHENMFWYRQDPGLGLRLIYFSYDVKMKEKGDIPEGYSVSREKKERFSLILESASTNQTSMYLCASSLPVHKLFFGSGTQLSVL.

There are a few counts of this clone. This sequence joins TRBV4-3 and TRBJ1-2; TRBD1 matches at 10 bases. There are 15 residues in the CDR3. The V and J ends lost 4 bases and 7 bases, in that order; junction bases with no gene match: 9. Germline V gene sequence: CDR1 LGHNA, CDR2 YSLEER. This chain's CDR3 is CASSPVAGQGFGYTF. CDR3 sequence (DNA): TGCGCCAGCAGCCCAGTTGCGGGACAGGGGTTTGGCTACACCTTC.

The genes are TRBV29-1 and TRBJ2-5, with D possibly matching TRBD1 (7 bases). The J call may be mistaken, given a closer DNA end match to TRBJ2-7. Per germline, CDR1 SQVTM and CDR2 ANQGSEA. The CDR3 consists of 14 residues. CDR3 DNA: TGCAGCGTTGAAGGGAGGGGACAGTCCTACGAGCAGTACTTC. Translation: CSVEGRGQSYEQYF.

This clone has just a few counts. The genes are TRBV11-3 and TRBJ2-1; 7 bases agree with TRBD2. Germline CDR1 reads SGHNT; CDR2 reads YENEEA. The CDR3 is made up of 17 amino acids. The junction had 7 bases not matched to a gene; V was cut back by 0 bases and J by 2 bases. The CDR3 coding sequence is TGTGCCAGCAGCTTAGATCTCACCGGGGGGACCTACAATGAGCAGTTCTTC. It codes for CASSLDLTGGTYNEQFF.

This clone has more than one count but fewer than ten. The chain couples TRBV4-2 to TRBJ1-1, with TRBD1 identical over 8 bases. CDR3 length equals 15 residues. Germline trimming cut 1 base from V and 0 bases from J; bases unmatched to any gene: 1. Looked up from germline, CDR1 is LGHNA and CDR2 is YNFKEQ. CDR3 nucleotide sequence: TGTGCCAGCAGCCAAGGGGACAGGATGAACACTGAAGCTTTCTTT. It is translated as CASSQGDRMNTEAFF.

This clone was seen more than once but under ten times. The J gene is TRBJ1-5, the V gene TRBV6-5, with TRBD1 as a possible D gene (5 bases). The CDR3 spans 15 residues. V lost 0 bases and J 0 bases, leaving 6 bases between the germline ends. CDR1 MNHEY and CDR2 SVGAGI come from the germline V gene. In DNA, the CDR3 is TGTGCCAGCAGTTACTCGACAGATAGCAATCAGCCCCAGCATTTT. Its translation: CASSYSTDSNQPQHF.

This clone was picked up a small number of times. The V and J genes are TRBV30 and TRBJ1-5, with 9 bases aligning to TRBD1. The CDR3 runs 14 residues. The V segment lost 3 bases and the J segment 7 bases; nucleotides outside the gene matches: 7. Germline V CDR1 and CDR2: GTSNPN, SVGIG (reference sequence). The CDR3 reads CAWSLTGGEQPQHF. CDR3 nucleotide sequence: TGTGCCTGGAGCCTAACAGGGGGCGAACAGCCCCAGCATTTT.